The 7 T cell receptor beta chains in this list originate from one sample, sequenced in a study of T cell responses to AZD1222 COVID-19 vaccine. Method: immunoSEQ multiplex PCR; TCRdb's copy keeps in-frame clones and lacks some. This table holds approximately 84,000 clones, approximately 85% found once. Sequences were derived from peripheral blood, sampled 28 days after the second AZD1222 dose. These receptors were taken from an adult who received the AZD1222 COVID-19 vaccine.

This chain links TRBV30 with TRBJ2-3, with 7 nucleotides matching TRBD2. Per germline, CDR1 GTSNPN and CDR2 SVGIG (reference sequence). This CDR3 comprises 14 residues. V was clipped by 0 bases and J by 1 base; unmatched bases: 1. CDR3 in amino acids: CAWSVGGGTDTQYF. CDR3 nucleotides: TGTGCCTGGAGTGTGGGAGGGGGCACAGATACGCAGTATTTT.

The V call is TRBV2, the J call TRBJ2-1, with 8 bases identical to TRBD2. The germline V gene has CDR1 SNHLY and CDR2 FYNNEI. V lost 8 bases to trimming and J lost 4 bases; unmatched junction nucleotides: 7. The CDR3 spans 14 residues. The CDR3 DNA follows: TGTGCCAGCGATAGCGGGACCCTATACAATGAGCAGTTCTTC. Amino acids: CASDSGTLYNEQFF.

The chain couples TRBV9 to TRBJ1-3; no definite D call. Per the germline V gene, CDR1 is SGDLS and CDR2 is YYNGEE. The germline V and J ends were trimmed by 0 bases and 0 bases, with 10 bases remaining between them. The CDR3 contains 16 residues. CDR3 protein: CASSVEARSSGNTIYF. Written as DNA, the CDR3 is TGTGCCAGCAGCGTAGAGGCCAGGAGCTCTGGAAACACCATATATTTT.

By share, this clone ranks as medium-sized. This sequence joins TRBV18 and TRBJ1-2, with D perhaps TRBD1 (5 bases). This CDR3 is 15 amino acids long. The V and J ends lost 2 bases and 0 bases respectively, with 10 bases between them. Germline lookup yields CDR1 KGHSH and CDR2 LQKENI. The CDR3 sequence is CASSPEAGTNYGYTF. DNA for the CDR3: TGTGCCAGCTCACCAGAGGCAGGGACTAACTATGGCTACACCTTC.

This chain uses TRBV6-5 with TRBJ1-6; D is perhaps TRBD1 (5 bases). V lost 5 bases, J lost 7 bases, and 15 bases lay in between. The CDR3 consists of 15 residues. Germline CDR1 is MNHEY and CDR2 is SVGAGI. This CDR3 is CASSNEGVRNSPLHF. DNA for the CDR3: TGTGCCAGCAGTAATGAAGGGGTGAGGAATTCACCCCTCCACTTT.

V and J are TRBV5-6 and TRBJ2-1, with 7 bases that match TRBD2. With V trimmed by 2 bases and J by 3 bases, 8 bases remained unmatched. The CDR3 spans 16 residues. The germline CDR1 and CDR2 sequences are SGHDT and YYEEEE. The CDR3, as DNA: TGTGCCAGCAGCTTCGAAAGCGGGGTCAGCTACAATGAGCAGTTCTTC. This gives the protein CASSFESGVSYNEQFF.

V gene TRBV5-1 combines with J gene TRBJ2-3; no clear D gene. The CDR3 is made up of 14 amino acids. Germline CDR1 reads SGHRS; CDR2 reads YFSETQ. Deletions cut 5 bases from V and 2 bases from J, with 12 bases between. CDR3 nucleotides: TGCGCCAGCAGAGAGTGGGGTCACACAGATACGCAGTATTTT. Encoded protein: CASREWGHTDTQYF.